A single sample gave rise to the 25 T cell receptor beta chains below, sequenced in a study of cytomegalovirus exposure and HLA in healthy donors (dated by TCRdb to the late 2010s). The receptor library was made with the immunoSEQ multiplex PCR assay. The multiplex PCR relied on a mix of 60 forward primers for TCR Vbeta segments and 13 reverse primers for TCR Jbeta segments. What TCRdb holds here is the immuneACCESS table cut down to in-frame rearrangements. Part of the clones is not present; checked against another copy, under half of the missing clones reflect an unresolved V gene, and the others are unexplained. In all, the sample holds roughly 190,000 clones, and more than 80% of those were seen once. Over 2% of the sample is in the top ten clones. Sequencing was performed on PBMCs. The receptor source for this set is a woman aged 50 to 60 in good health and CMV-seropositive.

This clone came up a few times. The chain recombines TRBV28 with TRBJ1-4; a possible D gene is TRBD1 (5 bases). The V end lost 3 bases, the J end lost 7 bases, and 15 bases lay between the germline ends. This CDR3 comprises 15 residues. CDR1 MDHEN and CDR2 SYDVKM come from the germline V gene. The CDR3 sequence is CASSFAGREGEKLFF. The CDR3 coding sequence is TGTGCCAGCAGTTTTGCGGGGCGGGAGGGTGAAAAACTGTTTTTT.

Only a few counts were recorded for this clone. The chain combines TRBV19 with TRBJ1-1, with 7 bases identical to TRBD1. The J segment lost 0 bases and the V segment lost 9 bases, leaving 4 bases of the junction unmatched. From germline, CDR1 is LNHDA and CDR2 SQIVND (reference sequence). The CDR3 runs to 13 residues. CDR3 loop: CASRDRVNTEAFF. CDR3 nucleotide sequence: TGTGCCAGCCGGGACAGAGTGAACACTGAAGCTTTCTTT. The whole variable domain, filled in from reference TRBV19 and TRBJ1-1, reads DGGITQSPKYLFRKEGQNVTLSCEQNLNHDAMYWYRQDPGQGLRLIYYSQIVNDFQKGDIAEGYSVSREKKESFPLTVTSAQKNPTAFYLCASRDRVNTEAFFGQGTRLTVV.

The chain couples TRBV29-1 to TRBJ2-1, with a possible D match to TRBD2 (6 bases). CDR3 length equals 10 residues. Germline values: CDR1 SQVTM, CDR2 ANQGSEA. Between the trimmed V and J ends, which lost 7 bases and 6 bases, there was a span of 7 bases. CDR3 nucleotides: TGCAGCGGGAGGGGCAATGAGCAGTTCTTC. Translating it yields CSGRGNEQFF.

The V gene is TRBV10-2, the J gene TRBJ1-1, with D hard to call. The length of the CDR3 is 15 residues. CDR1 is WSHSY, CDR2 SAAADI, per germline. V shed 5 bases and J shed 1 base, with 14 bases lying between them. CDR3 in DNA: TGCGCCAGCAGTCCGCCGATCGGGAGGAACACTGAAGCTTTCTTT. Translating gives CASSPPIGRNTEAFF.

In this sample, this clone turned up a few times. The chain employs TRBV5-1 and TRBJ2-3; tentatively, D is TRBD2 (5 bases). The CDR3 consists of 15 residues. Germline V gives CDR1 SGHRS, CDR2 YFSETQ. V lost 0 bases to trimming and J lost 6 bases, with 14 bases between them. CDR3 in DNA: TGCGCCAGCAGCTTGGGGGAGCGGTATGTTGATACGCAGTATTTT. It yields the protein CASSLGERYVDTQYF. Combining the CDR3 with reference TRBV5-1 and TRBJ2-3 gives the whole variable domain KAGVTQTPRYLIKTRGQQVTLSCSPISGHRSVSWYQQTPGQGLQFLFEYFSETQRNKGNFPGRFSGRQFSNSRSEMNVSTLELGDSALYLCASSLGERYVDTQYFGPGTRLTVL.

The rearrangement joins TRBV19 to TRBJ2-7, with D perhaps TRBD1 (6 bases). Trimming shortened V by 3 bases and J by 0 bases, and 15 bases separated the two germline ends. Germline CDR1 reads LNHDA; CDR2 reads SQIVND (reference sequence). The CDR3 loop spans 16 amino acids. The CDR3 reads CASSITSGASSYEQYF. Written as DNA, the CDR3 is TGTGCCAGTAGTATTACGTCAGGGGCCAGCTCCTACGAGCAGTACTTC.

As regards this clone: The junction departs from germline at one end; a sequencing error may be responsible. Within the sample, other DNA sequences also encode this same CDR3. This chain connects TRBV6-5 to TRBJ2-7; D is unclear. Germline V gene lookup returns CDR1 MNHEY and CDR2 SVGAGI. This CDR3 spans 13 amino acids. The CDR3 here is CASSYSPSYEQYF. DNA of the CDR3: TGTGCCAGCAGTTACTCCCCGTCCTACGAGCAATACTTC.

V is TRBV5-1 and J is TRBJ1-3; D call uncertain. Trimming pared 2 bases from V and 0 bases from J, leaving 6 bases between. CDR3 length equals 14 residues. CDR1 is SGHRS and CDR2 is YFSETQ in the germline V gene. In nucleotides, the CDR3 is TGCGCCAGCAGCTTCGGTGGCTCTGGAAACACCATATATTTT. Translation gives CASSFGGSGNTIYF.

The rearrangement joins TRBV7-3 to TRBJ1-2, with TRBD1 identical over 8 bases. The CDR3 totals 14 residues. V was clipped by 4 bases and J by 8 bases; unmatched bases: 9. Germline CDR1 is SGHTA and CDR2 is FQGTGA. The CDR3: CASSSTVQGEGYTF. The CDR3 nucleotides read TGTGCCAGCAGCTCAACGGTACAGGGGGAAGGCTACACCTTC.

This clone has only one observation. One end of the junction varies from germline; a read error may be responsible. J is TRBJ1-5 and V is TRBV5-1; 9 bases fit TRBD1. In germline, CDR1 is SGHRS, CDR2 YFSETQ. This CDR3 comprises 16 residues. The CDR3 sequence: CASSYTGGRGNQPQHF. The CDR3 DNA is TGTGCCAGCAGCTACACAGGGGGCCGCGGCAATCAGCCCCAGCATTTT.

This sequence joins TRBV4-3 and TRBJ2-2; D not certain. This CDR3 has 16 amino acids. Trimming shortened V by 1 base and J by 1 base, and 10 bases separated the two germline ends. Germline CDR1 is LGHNA and CDR2 is YSLEER. The CDR3 spells CASSQGSEWNTGELFF. In DNA form, the CDR3 reads TGCGCCAGCAGCCAAGGGTCGGAGTGGAACACCGGGGAGCTGTTTTTT.

CDR3 nucleotides: TGTGCCAGCAACATAGGACAGGGGCTCATCTTCTACGAGCAGTACTTC. Residues: CASNIGQGLIFYEQYF. The gene calls are TRBV5-6 and TRBJ2-7, with 9 bases aligning to TRBD1. This CDR3 comprises 16 residues. V gave up 6 bases and J gave up 3 bases; unmatched junction bases: 13. Germline loops: CDR1 SGHDT, CDR2 YYEEEE.

The rearrangement links TRBV5-4 to TRBJ2-1; the D is unclear. Germline V gene lookup returns CDR1 SGHNT and CDR2 YYREEE (reference sequence). The germline V and J ends were trimmed by 4 bases and 8 bases, with 13 bases remaining between them. The CDR3 is 13 amino acids. In DNA, the CDR3 is TGTGCCAGCAGCCAGAATCTAGGCGATGAGCAGTTCTTC. Protein sequence: CASSQNLGDEQFF.

This chain links TRBV11-2 with TRBJ1-1, with D perhaps TRBD1 (5 bases). This CDR3 is built from 14 residues. V lost 5 bases and J lost 3, with 13 bases in between. Germline assignment: CDR1 SGHAT and CDR2 FQNNGV. The CDR3 sequence: CASSQPRADTEAFF. CDR3 DNA: TGTGCCAGCAGCCAGCCCAGGGCAGACACTGAAGCTTTCTTT.

CDR3 sequence: CASSYSRTDYGYTF. CDR3 DNA sequence: TGTGCCAGCAGTTACTCCCGGACTGACTATGGCTACACCTTC. V usage is TRBV6-6 and J usage is TRBJ1-2; D is unresolved. Germline V CDR1 and CDR2: MNHNY, SVGAGI (reference sequence). The CDR3 sequence is 14 residues long. Trimming shortened V by 0 bases and J by 3 bases, and 8 bases separated the two germline ends.

The rearrangement links TRBV6-1 to TRBJ1-1; 10 nucleotides match TRBD1. The CDR3 is 13 amino acids. The V and J ends lost 6 bases and 13 bases, in that order; junction bases with no gene match: 11. In germline, CDR1 is MNHNS, CDR2 SASEGT. As DNA, the CDR3 is TGTGCCAGCAGCGTAGACAGGGGGCAGGTTGATTTCTTT. Translation: CASSVDRGQVDFF.

This clone was seen a few times. This chain uses TRBV6-5 with TRBJ1-1, with D perhaps matching TRBD1 (5 bases). V lost 6 bases to trimming and J lost 1 base, with 15 bases between them. CDR1 MNHEY and CDR2 SVGAGI come from the germline V gene. CDR3 size: 15 residues. The CDR3 sequence: CASSSPRGTNTEAFF. In DNA form, the CDR3 reads TGTGCCAGCAGCTCCCCCCGGGGGACGAACACTGAAGCTTTCTTT.

The V call is TRBV9, the J call TRBJ1-1, with D tentatively TRBD1 (5 bases). Germline CDR1 SGDLS, CDR2 YYNGEE. V lost 3 bases and J 1 base, leaving 13 bases between the germline ends. The CDR3 runs to 15 residues. CDR3 sequence (DNA): TGTGCCAGCAGCGGAGACAGCCTGGGGAACACTGAAGCTTTCTTT. This sequence encodes CASSGDSLGNTEAFF.

The V gene is TRBV4-3, the J gene TRBJ2-2, with a weak D call TRBD2 (5 bases). The CDR3 is made up of 14 amino acids. Trimming removed 2 bases at V and 7 bases at J, with 11 bases between. Germline CDR1 and CDR2: LGHNA and YSLEER. DNA of the CDR3: TGCGCCAGCAGCCAACGTCTTACTAGCGGGGAGCTGTTTTTT. Translated, it gives CASSQRLTSGELFF.

The J gene is TRBJ1-2, the V gene TRBV18; D ambiguous. CDR1 and CDR2 from the germline V gene are KGHSH and LQKENI. CDR3 length: 13 residues. V shed 3 bases and J shed 0 bases, with 5 bases lying between them. CDR3: CASSPLANYGYTF. The CDR3 nucleotides are TGTGCCAGCTCACCCTTAGCTAACTATGGCTACACCTTC.

The chain links TRBV5-1 to TRBJ1-1; D is ambiguous. There are 13 residues in the CDR3. V was cut by 5 bases and J by 4 bases, with 12 bases left in between. The germline V gene encodes CDR1 SGHRS and CDR2 YFSETQ. CDR3 in DNA: TGCGCCAGCAGTTTCCTGTCCGGCACTGAAGCTTTCTTT. Its protein product is CASSFLSGTEAFF.

V usage is TRBV7-2 and J usage is TRBJ2-7; no reliable D call. Per germline, CDR1 SGHTA and CDR2 FQGNSA. The CDR3 sequence is 13 residues long. The V gene lost 4 bases and the J gene lost 1 base, with 8 bases spanning the gap. The CDR3 region is CASSSFRSYEQYF. CDR3 coding DNA: TGTGCCAGCAGCTCCTTCAGGTCCTACGAGCAGTACTTC.

This clone was seen just once. The chain couples TRBV5-1 to TRBJ2-7; D call uncertain. This CDR3 is built from 12 residues. Trimming pared 4 bases from V and 9 bases from J, leaving 14 bases between. CDR1 and CDR2 (germline): SGHRS, YFSETQ. CDR3 in DNA: TGCGCCAGCAGCAATGACAATTTTGGGCAGTACTTC. Protein sequence: CASSNDNFGQYF.

This chain connects TRBV7-8 to TRBJ2-5; possible D gene TRBD2, 6 bases. V dropped 1 base and J dropped 5 bases, with 14 bases sitting between them. The CDR3 is 15 amino acids. From germline, CDR1 is SGHVS and CDR2 FQNEAQ. The DNA of the CDR3 is TGTGCCAGCAGCTTAGGCGCGCGGGGCGTGGAGACCCAGTACTTC. The encoded protein is CASSLGARGVETQYF.

The chain joins TRBV6-1 to TRBJ2-7; maybe TRBD1 (6 bases). V lost 7 bases and J 0 bases, leaving 16 bases between the germline ends. The germline gives CDR1 MNHNS, CDR2 SASEGT. This CDR3 comprises 15 residues. Here the CDR3 reads CASKPRQDPSYEQYF. CDR3 coding DNA: TGTGCCAGCAAACCGAGACAGGACCCCTCCTACGAGCAGTACTTC.